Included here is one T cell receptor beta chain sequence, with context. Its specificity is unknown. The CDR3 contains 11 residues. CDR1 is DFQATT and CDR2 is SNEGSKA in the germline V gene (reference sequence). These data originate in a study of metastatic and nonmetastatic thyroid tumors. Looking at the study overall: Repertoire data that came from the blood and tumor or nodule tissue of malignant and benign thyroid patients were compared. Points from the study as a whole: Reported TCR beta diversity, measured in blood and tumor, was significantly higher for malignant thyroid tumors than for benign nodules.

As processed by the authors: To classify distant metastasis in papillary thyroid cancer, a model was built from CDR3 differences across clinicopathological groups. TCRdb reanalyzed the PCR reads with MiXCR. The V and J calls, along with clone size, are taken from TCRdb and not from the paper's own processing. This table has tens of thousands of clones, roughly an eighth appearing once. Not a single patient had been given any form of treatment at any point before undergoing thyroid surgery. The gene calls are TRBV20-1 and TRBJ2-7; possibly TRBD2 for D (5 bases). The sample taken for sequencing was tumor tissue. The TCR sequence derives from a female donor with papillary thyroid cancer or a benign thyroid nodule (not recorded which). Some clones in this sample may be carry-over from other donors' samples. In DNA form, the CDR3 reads TGCAGCTTCGGGGTAGCCTACGAGCAGTACTTC. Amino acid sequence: CSFGVAYEQYF.